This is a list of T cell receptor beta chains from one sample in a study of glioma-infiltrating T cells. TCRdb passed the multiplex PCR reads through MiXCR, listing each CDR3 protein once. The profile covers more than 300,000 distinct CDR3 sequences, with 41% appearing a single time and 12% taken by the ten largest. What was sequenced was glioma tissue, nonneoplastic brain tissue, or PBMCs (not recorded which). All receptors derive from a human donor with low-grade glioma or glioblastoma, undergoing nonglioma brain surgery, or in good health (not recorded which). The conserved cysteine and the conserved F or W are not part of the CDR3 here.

CDR3: ASSPRNDRGFPRFYNEQF
V: TRBV7-8

CDR3: ASSQVTGGRNEQY
V: TRBV14

CDR3: ASRWTRWAIDEQF
V: TRBV2

CDR3: ASSQDSGGYT
V: TRBV4-2

CDR3: ASSQVDRGNTEAY
V: TRBV4-1

CDR3: ASSRTGQETQY
V: TRBV7-6

CDR3: ASSPSWGETQY
V: TRBV28

CDR3: ASRLGTANTGELF
V: TRBV7-6

CDR3: ASRTAGGGNEQY
V: TRBV6-1

CDR3: ASSSRGQGKSYEQY
V: TRBV7-2

CDR3: ASSYSTSTDTQY
V: TRBV6-2/TRBV6-3

CDR3: SARGGSTDTQY
V: TRBV20-1

CDR3: ASSHREREKLL
V: TRBV4-1

CDR3: ASSQDPGGAYGYT
V: TRBV3-1

CDR3: ATSRDRGTRSNQPQH
V: TRBV10-3

CDR3: ARSQYSGGPSYNEQF
V: TRBV4-1